These T cell receptor beta chains were read from a single sample in a study of shared T cell receptors in the human thymus. TCRdb keeps only in-frame clones here, not all; method: immunoSEQ multiplex PCR. The repertoire holds about 660,000 clones, with 88% as singletons. This same sample was also taken into another study, of human thymus T cells.

Sequenced material: thymocytes. These receptors all come from a boy under two years old with a congenital heart defect. The CDR3 runs from the conserved cysteine through the conserved F or W. A D gene is named only where the DNA matches it firmly. Rows give clone size only sometimes, using once, few, many, or a class for an expanded clone.

TRBV14,-,-,TRBJ1-1,CASSQVKGNNTEAFF,TGTGCCAGCAGCCAAGTTAAGGGGAATAACACTGAAGCTTTCTTT
TRBV25-1,-,once,TRBJ2-7,CASSELPGGQYF,TGTGCCAGCAGTGAGCTTCCGGGTGGCCAGTACTTC
TRBV16,TRBD1,-,TRBJ1-1,CASSQSPLQGDVTEAFF,TGTGCCAGCAGCCAATCCCCCTTACAGGGGGACGTCACTGAAGCTTTCTTT
TRBV7-9,-,-,TRBJ1-5,CASSTGGYSNQPQHF,TGTGCCAGCAGTACCGGTGGTTATAGCAATCAGCCCCAGCATTTT
TRBV12-5,TRBD2,-,TRBJ2-3,CASGPKTGLAGVDTQYF,TGTGCTAGTGGTCCCAAGACCGGACTAGCGGGAGTGGATACGCAGTATTTT
TRBV27,-,-,TRBJ2-1,CASSSPPGIETLGEQFF,TGTGCCAGCAGTTCACCTCCCGGGATCGAGACCTTAGGGGAGCAGTTCTTC
TRBV6-5,TRBD1,-,TRBJ1-1,CASILRGTGGTEAFF,TGTGCCAGCATTTTACGTGGGACAGGGGGCACTGAAGCTTTCTTT
TRBV21-1,-,-,TRBJ2-7,CASSSSPYEQYF,TGTGCCAGCAGCTCCAGTCCCTACGAGCAGTACTTC
TRBV19,-,-,TRBJ2-7,CASRAGDKSGEQYF,TGTGCCAGTAGGGCAGGGGACAAGTCCGGCGAGCAGTACTTC
TRBV5-1,-,-,TRBJ1-1,CASRIPWRNTEAFF,TGCGCCAGCAGGATACCATGGAGGAACACTGAAGCTTTCTTT
TRBV4-2,-,-,TRBJ2-7,CASSQDFGQGFSYEQYF,TGTGCCAGCAGCCAAGATTTCGGCCAGGGGTTCTCCTACGAGCAGTACTTC
TRBV4-1,TRBD2,-,TRBJ2-2,CASSQDVAAGGPGGELFF,TGCGCCAGCAGCCAAGATGTCGCAGCGGGAGGGCCGGGCGGGGAGCTGTTTTTT
TRBV5-6,-,once,TRBJ2-7,CASSQKSYEQYF,TGTGCCAGCAGCCAGAAGTCCTACGAGCAGTACTTC
TRBV9,-,-,TRBJ2-3,CASSVAGQSTDTQYF,TGTGCCAGCAGCGTAGCCGGACAAAGCACAGATACGCAGTATTTT
TRBV9,TRBD2,-,TRBJ2-1,CASSASGSSYNEQFF,TGTGCCAGCAGCGCCAGCGGGAGCTCCTACAATGAGCAGTTCTTC
TRBV12-5,-,-,TRBJ1-2,CASGPAGGGGYTF,TGTGCTAGTGGACCCGCGGGAGGCGGCGGCTACACCTTC
TRBV9,-,-,TRBJ2-1,CASSGARRGNEQFF,TGTGCCAGCAGCGGGGCTCGGAGGGGCAATGAGCAGTTCTTC
TRBV30,TRBD2,-,TRBJ2-3,CAWRGTSGMTDTQYF,TGTGCCTGGAGGGGGACTAGCGGAATGACAGATACGCAGTATTTT
TRBV6-5,TRBD2,-,TRBJ2-7,CASSYPGTSGNYEQYF,TGTGCCAGCAGTTACCCGGGGACTAGCGGAAACTACGAGCAGTACTTC
TRBV5-1,-,-,TRBJ2-3,CASSSTGSKDTQYF,TGCGCCAGCAGCAGTACGGGTAGCAAGGATACGCAGTATTTT
TRBV5-4,-,-,TRBJ2-1,CASRLQGSYSYNEQFF,TGTGCCAGCAGGTTACAGGGTTCCTACTCCTACAATGAGCAGTTCTTC
TRBV6-4,TRBD2,few,TRBJ2-3,CASSASGHSTDTQYF,TGTGCCAGCAGTGCTAGCGGACACTCCACAGATACGCAGTATTTT
TRBV23-1,-,-,TRBJ1-4,CASSHPLSANEKLFF,TGCGCCAGCAGTCACCCGCTGTCGGCTAATGAAAAACTGTTTTTT
TRBV4-1,TRBD2,-,TRBJ2-1,CASSHLAGANNEQFF,TGCGCCAGCAGCCACTTAGCGGGAGCTAACAATGAGCAGTTCTTC
TRBV30,TRBD2,-,TRBJ2-7,CAWSAEELAETSYEQYF,TGTGCCTGGAGTGCAGAGGAACTAGCGGAAACCTCCTACGAGCAGTACTTC
TRBV7-9,TRBD1,-,TRBJ1-2,CASSSRQGSCYTF,TGTGCCAGCAGCTCCCGACAGGGTAGTTGCTACACCTTC
TRBV30,TRBD1,-,TRBJ1-2,CAWSPRQGALYGYTF,TGTGCCTGGAGCCCCCGACAGGGGGCCCTTTATGGCTACACCTTC
TRBV12-5,TRBD1,-,TRBJ2-7,CASDNRDREAHEQYF,TGTGCTAGTGATAACAGGGACAGGGAAGCCCACGAGCAGTACTTC
TRBV13,TRBD2,-,TRBJ2-1,CASSLGGLAGGSYEQFF,TGTGCCAGCAGCTTAGGGGGACTAGCGGGAGGTTCCTATGAGCAGTTCTTC
TRBV4-2,-,-,TRBJ2-2,CASSQDSGNNTGELFF,TGTGCCAGCAGCCAAGACAGCGGAAACAACACCGGGGAGCTGTTTTTT
TRBV4-1,TRBD1,-,TRBJ1-5,CASSPGQGKEYSNQPQHF,TGCGCCAGCAGCCCCGGACAGGGTAAAGAATATAGCAATCAGCCCCAGCATTTT
TRBV28,TRBD1,-,TRBJ2-7,CASTSTGGSYEQYF,TGTGCCAGCACTTCGACAGGGGGCTCCTACGAGCAGTACTTC
TRBV10-2,TRBD2,-,TRBJ2-7,CATSTSGSEQYF,TGCGCCACCTCGACTAGCGGGAGCGAGCAGTACTTC
TRBV25-1,TRBD1,once,TRBJ2-1,CASSERQGEVIMDNEQFF,TGTGCCAGCAGTGAACGACAGGGAGAGGTTATAATGGACAATGAGCAGTTCTTC
TRBV6-1,TRBD1,few,TRBJ2-7,CASSDPGQLYEQYF,TGTGCCAGCAGTGATCCGGGACAGTTATACGAGCAGTACTTC
TRBV30,-,-,TRBJ1-6,CAWSRDNYNSPLHF,TGTGCCTGGAGTCGGGACAACTATAATTCACCCCTCCACTTT
TRBV11-2,TRBD2,once,TRBJ2-7,CASQGGTYEQYF,TGTGCCAGCCAGGGAGGGACCTACGAGCAGTACTTC
TRBV9,-,once,TRBJ1-2,CASSVEVNGRTGYTF,TGTGCCAGCAGCGTAGAGGTTAACGGGAGGACTGGCTACACCTTC
TRBV7-9,-,-,TRBJ1-3,CASSCDTSVNTIYF,TGTGCCAGCAGCTGTGACACGTCCGTAAACACCATATATTTT
TRBV5-4,-,once,TRBJ1-1,CASSFASVQSYEAFF,TGTGCCAGCAGCTTTGCCTCGGTACAGTCCTATGAAGCTTTCTTT
TRBV25-1,-,-,TRBJ1-2,CASGTVNYGYTF,TGTGCCAGCGGAACAGTGAACTATGGCTACACCTTC
TRBV4-3,TRBD2,-,TRBJ2-3,CASSQGVGVGEGNTDTQYF,TGCGCCAGCAGCCAGGGCGTAGGGGTGGGGGAGGGGAACACAGATACGCAGTATTTT
TRBV4-3,TRBD2,-,TRBJ2-3,CASSPRLAGGVATQYF,TGCGCCAGCAGCCCCCGACTAGCGGGAGGGGTGGCTACGCAGTATTTT
TRBV7-8,TRBD2,-,TRBJ2-1,CASSFVKGTSGSSSYNEQFF,TGTGCCAGCAGCTTCGTCAAAGGGACTAGCGGGAGTAGCTCCTACAATGAGCAGTTCTTC
TRBV29-1,-,once,TRBJ2-5,CSTYRVTETQYF,TGCAGCACCTACAGGGTAACTGAGACCCAGTACTTC
TRBV18,-,-,TRBJ2-2,CASSPKTGPPGELFF,TGTGCCAGCTCACCCAAGACAGGTCCGCCCGGGGAGCTGTTTTTT